These 10 T cell receptor beta chains were all obtained from the same sample, sequenced in a study of shared clonotypes between healthy human individuals. Produced via immunoSEQ multiplex PCR; TCRdb's table is partial and in-frame only. The sample consists of 780,000 or so clones, about two thirds of them appearing once. Sequenced material: memory CD4+ T cells sorted from blood. Subset reported: CD45RA-negative fraction. These TCRs come from a woman between 25 and 40 years old in good health.

The sample holds many counts of this clone. The chain combines TRBV25-1 with TRBJ2-1; the match to TRBD2 covers 8 bases. The V and J ends lost 3 bases and 8 bases, in that order; junction bases with no gene match: 9. This CDR3 is 15 amino acids long. Per the germline V gene, CDR1 is MGHDK and CDR2 is SYGVNS. The chain's CDR3 is CASSDRGGRFYEQFF. Written as DNA, the CDR3 is TGTGCCAGCAGTGACCGGGGGGGGAGGTTCTATGAGCAGTTCTTC.

The chain employs TRBV28 and TRBJ2-1; D possibly corresponds to TRBD2 (6 bases). The CDR3 length is 15 residues. Per germline, CDR1 MDHEN and CDR2 SYDVKM. Deletions cut 5 bases from V and 7 bases from J, with 18 bases between. As DNA, the CDR3 is TGTGCCAGCAGTCAAGGCGGGACTCAAAATAATGAGCAGTTCTTC. This codes for CASSQGGTQNNEQFF.

For the CDR3, the DNA is TGTGCCAGCGGTCGCGGGAGCCCCTACGAGCAGTACTTC. Its protein product is CASGRGSPYEQYF. The V and J genes are TRBV28 and TRBJ2-7; 7 bases align to TRBD2. The J segment lost 2 bases and the V segment lost 8 bases, leaving 6 bases of the junction unmatched. CDR3 length: 13 residues. Germline CDR1 is MDHEN and CDR2 is SYDVKM.

There are a few counts of this clone. V is TRBV5-4 and J is TRBJ1-1; a possible D gene is TRBD1 (5 bases). The CDR3 consists of 15 residues. The germline gives CDR1 SGHNT, CDR2 YYREEE (reference sequence). V was pared by 1 base and J by 1 base, with 11 bases between. CDR3 sequence (DNA): TGTGCCAGCAGCTTGAGTTCAGGGTCGAACACTGAAGCTTTCTTT. It translates to CASSLSSGSNTEAFF.

The table lists this clone with many counts. The chain uses TRBV5-4 and TRBJ2-7, with D perhaps assigned TRBD1 or TRBD2 (5 bases each). Trimming took 4 bases from V and 3 from J, leaving 20 bases between them. This CDR3 has 16 amino acids. The germline V gene has CDR1 SGHNT and CDR2 YYREEE (reference sequence). The CDR3 nucleotides are TGTGCCAGCAGCCAGACAATGGGGACGGGGAACTACGAGCAGTACTTC. Its translation: CASSQTMGTGNYEQYF.

V gene TRBV5-4 combines with J gene TRBJ2-7; 8 bases map to TRBD1. V lost 4 bases and J lost 5; bases outside the gene matches: 11. The germline CDR1 and CDR2 sequences are SGHNT and YYREEE (reference sequence). The CDR3 has 15 amino acids. The CDR3 nucleotides are TGTGCCAGCAGCACGAGGACAGGGCGGGATGACGAGCAGTACTTC. Protein: CASSTRTGRDDEQYF.

On this clone: This may arise from a read error, as a much more abundant clone is one base away. The same CDR3 can be traced to other DNA sequences in this sample. This chain links TRBV27 with TRBJ2-3; TRBD2 might be the D (5 bases). The CDR3 extends over 15 amino acids. CDR1 is MNHEY and CDR2 is SMNVEV in the germline V gene (reference sequence). Trimming took off 3 bases at V and 1 base at J, with 11 bases between the two ends. The DNA for the CDR3 is TGTGCCAGCAGTTTCTTAGTCGGGGGCACAGATACGCAGTATTTT. It is translated as CASSFLVGGTDTQYF.

This clone was seen only once. The chain joins TRBV30 to TRBJ1-4; weak D call: TRBD1 (5 bases). V shed 4 bases and J shed 6 bases, with 18 bases lying between them. The CDR3 covers 15 residues. Germline values: CDR1 GTSNPN, CDR2 SVGIG (reference sequence). The CDR3 DNA follows: TGTGCCTGGACACCTCGAGGGACGCCCCATGAAAAACTGTTTTTT. Its translation is CAWTPRGTPHEKLFF.

CDR3 DNA sequence: TGTGCCAGCAGCTTACGCCAGGGATACAATGAGCAGTTCTTC. This translates into CASSLRQGYNEQFF. J is TRBJ2-1 and V is TRBV13; D perhaps matches TRBD1 (5 bases). Deletions cut 2 bases from V and 4 bases from J, with 9 bases between. This CDR3 has 14 residues. Germline assignment: CDR1 PRHDT and CDR2 FYEKMQ (reference sequence).

Turning to this clone: At one end the junction does not follow the germline gene, possibly because of a read error. V is TRBV25-1 and J is TRBJ2-1, with 8 bases identical to TRBD1. Germline assignment: CDR1 MGHDK and CDR2 SYGVNS. This CDR3 is built from 14 residues. The CDR3 nucleotides are TGTGCCAGCACTGAAGGACAGGGCTACAATGAGCAGTTCTTC. Protein sequence: CASTEGQGYNEQFF.